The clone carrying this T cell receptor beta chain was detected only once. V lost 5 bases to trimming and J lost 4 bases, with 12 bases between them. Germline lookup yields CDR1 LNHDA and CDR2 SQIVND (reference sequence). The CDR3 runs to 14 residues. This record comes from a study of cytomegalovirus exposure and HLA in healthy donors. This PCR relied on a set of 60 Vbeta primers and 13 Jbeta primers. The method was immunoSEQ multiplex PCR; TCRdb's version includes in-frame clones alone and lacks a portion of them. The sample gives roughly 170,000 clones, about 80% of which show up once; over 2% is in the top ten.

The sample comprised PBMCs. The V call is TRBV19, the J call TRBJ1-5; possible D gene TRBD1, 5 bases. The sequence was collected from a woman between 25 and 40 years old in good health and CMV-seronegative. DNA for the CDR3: TGTGCCAGTAGTCGGGGGGTCTATAATCAGCCCCAGCATTTT. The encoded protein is CASSRGVYNQPQHF. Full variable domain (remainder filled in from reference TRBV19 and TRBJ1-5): DGGITQSPKYLFRKEGQNVTLSCEQNLNHDAMYWYRQDPGQGLRLIYYSQIVNDFQKGDIAEGYSVSREKKESFPLTVTSAQKNPTAFYLCASSRGVYNQPQHFGDGTRLSIL.